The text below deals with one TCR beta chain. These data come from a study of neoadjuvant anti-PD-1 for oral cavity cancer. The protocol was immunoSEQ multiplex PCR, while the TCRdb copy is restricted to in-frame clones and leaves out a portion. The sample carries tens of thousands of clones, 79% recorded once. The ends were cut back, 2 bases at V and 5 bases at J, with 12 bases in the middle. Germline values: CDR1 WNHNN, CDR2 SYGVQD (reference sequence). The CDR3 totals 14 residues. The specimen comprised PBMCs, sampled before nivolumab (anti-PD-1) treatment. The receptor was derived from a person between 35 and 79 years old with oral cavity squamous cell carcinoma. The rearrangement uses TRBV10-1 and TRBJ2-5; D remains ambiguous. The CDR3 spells CASSEGYPVETQYF. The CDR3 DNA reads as TGCGCCAGCAGTGAGGGGTACCCGGTGGAGACCCAGTACTTC.